This T cell receptor (beta chain) originates from a study of beta chain features in type 1 diabetes. As every portion of the isolated RNA was reverse transcribed, the sequencing read expressed TCRB transcripts. TCRdb's table, derived via immunoSEQ multiplex PCR, lists solely in-frame clones and lacks some. There are under 950,000 clones in the sample; 15% to 20% occur only once, and 0.02% to 0.025% lies in the top ten. The CDR3 spans 18 residues. Trimming stripped 3 bases from V and 1 base from J, with 21 bases between. CDR1 SGHNT and CDR2 YYREEE come from the germline V gene (reference sequence). This clone turned up a few times. Antigen specificity is unknown. Study conclusions and caveats: Patients' naive, central memory and Treg TCRB repertoires seemed closer to one another than those of healthy donors.

V gene TRBV5-4 combines with J gene TRBJ2-3; D possibly corresponds to TRBD1 (6 bases). Sample: naive CD4+ T cells from blood. The source of this sequence is a woman aged 18-29 years in good health. CDR3 nucleotides: TGTGCCAGCAGCTGGCGTGGGGGCGGATCAGGGGGCACAGATACGCAGTATTTT. Protein: CASSWRGGGSGGTDTQYF.